This TCR beta chain stems from a study of blood T cell repertoires in COVID-19 (TCRdb year 2020). A note on the overall study: The collaborator samples originated in the United States, Italy and Spain and spanned the acute and convalescent phases of COVID-19. The prospective study material was composed of cDNA or gDNA derived from T cells, B-cell-depleted T cells, or PBMCs. The sample metadata nearly always contained a de-identified subject ID, COVID-19 status, age in years and sex. The repertoires were made available in a free public database intended to serve as a resource for research on the immune response to SARS-CoV-2. Samples came from the ongoing ImmuneRACE study (first 160 participants) plus 1,254 subjects from 6 global collaborators. HLA class I and class II types, where available, came from metadata supplied by the sample provider rather than from assay-based typing. Subjects who had been exposed to COVID-19, were actively infected with it, or had recovered from it provided the deeply sampled blood TCRbeta repertoires that made up the dataset. Study-wide conclusions, independent of this receptor: How much clinical and demographic metadata was included differed by source and by participant, and the metadata was provided uncurated.

To note about this clone: Its target antigen remains unknown. No base quality values were provided; no much bigger clone lies one nucleotide off.

Collaborating institutions collected whole blood in K2EDTA tubes following their own protocols. For TCRbeta analysis, collaborators shipped samples as frozen whole blood, isolated PBMCs, or DNA extracted from either of those sample types. TCRbeta CDR3 regions were amplified from genomic DNA using the immunoSEQ Assay, a bias-controlled multiplex PCR. The original methods were these. Within the assay, amplification of reference gene primers was used to estimate how many nucleated cells each sample contained. To quantify the absolute abundance of each unique TCRbeta CDR3 rearrangement, sequence reads were collapsed and filtered. For each sample, productive Simpson clonality was calculated as the square root of Simpson's diversity index over productive rearrangements. The clones in this table, taken by TCRdb from immuneACCESS, are in-frame only. Not every clone is retained; where verified, under half of the shortfall comes from an unresolved V gene, and the cause of the rest is unknown. That table gives V, J and clone size, and the DNA gave D and trimming. Counted in this sample were 270,000 or so clones; approximately 80% of them appeared once. The ten largest clonotypes hold around 3.2% of the sample.

Taken from cysteine to phenylalanine, the CDR3 has 16 residues. The only DNA kept is the CDR3, 48 bases in frame from the first base. Trimming at the junction amounts to 3 bases on V and 0 bases on J, and the germline ends lie 13 bases apart. Looking up the germline V gene yields CDR1 SGHDT and CDR2 YYEEEE. The clonotype comes from a woman aged 55-69 years with active or convalescent COVID-19. Specimen: peripheral blood. Recombination connected TRBV5-6 to TRBJ2-1, with TRBD2 tentatively as D gene (6 bases match). The DNA sequence reads TGTGCCAGCAGCTCGGAGGGGTTTGGCTCCTACAATGAGCAGTTCTTC. Translation gives CASSSEGFGSYNEQFF.